The 10 T cell receptor beta chains below come from one sample, sequenced in a study of cytomegalovirus exposure and HLA in healthy donors. Clones were read by immunoSEQ multiplex PCR, and TCRdb kept only the in-frame ones, dropping some. Of about 130,000 clones in the sample, roughly nine tenths were seen once. Material: PBMCs. These receptors all stem from a young woman in good health and CMV-seropositive.

The V and J genes are TRBV28 and TRBJ2-7, with D possibly TRBD2 on 6 matching bases. Germline V gene lookup returns CDR1 MDHEN and CDR2 SYDVKM. Trimming pared 3 bases from V and 0 bases from J, leaving 15 bases between. The CDR3 is 16 amino acids. The DNA of the CDR3 is TGTGCCAGCAGTTTGGCCCGGGGGACCCCCTCCTACGAGCAGTACTTC. Its protein is CASSLARGTPSYEQYF.

The chain couples TRBV4-2 to TRBJ2-2; the D gene is possibly TRBD2 (5 bases). The CDR3 has 14 residues. Germline CDR1 LGHNA, CDR2 YNFKEQ. Trimming cost V 5 bases and J 10 bases, with 17 bases left between them. The CDR3 DNA is TGTGCCAGCAGCGCCCGGGATCTCCATTCGGAGCTGTTTTTT. As protein: CASSARDLHSELFF.

This clone came up once. This chain links TRBV7-8 with TRBJ2-7, with 7 bases fitting TRBD1. There are 15 residues in the CDR3. Germline CDR1 reads SGHVS; CDR2 reads FQNEAQ. J was trimmed by 7 bases and V by 10 bases; bases with no gene match: 19. CDR3 sequence: CATIASGTAQREQYF. The CDR3 DNA is TGTGCCACCATAGCGTCCGGGACAGCCCAGAGAGAGCAGTACTTC.

V gene TRBV13 combines with J gene TRBJ1-1; D call uncertain. Trimming removed 5 bases from V and 5 bases from J, with 15 bases in between. CDR3 size: 14 residues. Per the germline V gene, CDR1 is PRHDT and CDR2 is FYEKMQ (reference sequence). As DNA, the CDR3 is TGTGCCAGCAGCGGAGGGATTCTAGGAACTGAAGCTTTCTTT. Translated: CASSGGILGTEAFF.

The chain couples TRBV4-1 to TRBJ1-4; TRBD1 might be the D (6 bases). Trimming removed 1 base at V and 5 bases at J, with 11 bases between. This CDR3 has 15 residues. Germline values: CDR1 MGHRA, CDR2 YSYEKL. Here the CDR3 DNA reads TGCGCCAGCAGCCAAGCAAGGACAGAGAATGAAAAACTGTTTTTT. Encoded protein: CASSQARTENEKLFF.

The V and J genes are TRBV7-9 and TRBJ1-2; D may be TRBD1 (5 bases). Trimming took off 3 bases at V and 5 bases at J, with 19 bases between the two ends. This CDR3 contains 16 residues. The germline V gene has CDR1 SEHNR and CDR2 FQNEAQ (reference sequence). CDR3 DNA: TGTGCCAGCAGCTTGGGCACAGGCGAGGAGGGGTATGGCTACACCTTC. Its translation: CASSLGTGEEGYGYTF.

The chain combines TRBV18 with TRBJ2-2, with D possibly TRBD1 on 6 matching bases. From germline, CDR1 is KGHSH and CDR2 LQKENI. The CDR3 runs 17 residues. V was trimmed by 3 bases and J by 1 base, leaving 15 bases between them. Here the CDR3 DNA reads TGTGCCAGCTCACCGCTAACCCCGGGACAGAACACCGGGGAGCTGTTTTTT. It specifies CASSPLTPGQNTGELFF. Using reference TRBV18 and TRBJ2-2 for the parts outside the CDR3, the full variable domain is NAGVMQNPRHLVRRRGQEARLRCSPMKGHSHVYWYRQLPEEGLKFMVYLQKENIIDESGMPKERFSAEFPKEGPSILRIQQVVRGDSAAYFCASSPLTPGQNTGELFFGEGSRLTVL.

This clone was seen only once. V usage is TRBV30 and J usage is TRBJ2-1; a possible D gene is TRBD2 (6 bases). The germline gives CDR1 GTSNPN, CDR2 SVGIG (reference sequence). Trimming removed 0 bases at V and 8 bases at J, with 14 bases between. The CDR3 length is 14 residues. CDR3 in amino acids: CAWSVPAGSDEQFF. CDR3 nucleotides: TGTGCCTGGAGTGTACCGGCGGGGAGTGATGAGCAGTTCTTC.

The chain's CDR3 is CASRSDRSSYNSPLHF. The CDR3 nucleotides are TGTGCCAGCAGATCCGACAGGAGCTCCTATAATTCACCCCTCCACTTT. J is TRBJ1-6 and V is TRBV28; a weak D match, TRBD1 (6 bases). CDR1 is MDHEN and CDR2 is SYDVKM in the germline V gene. The V end was cut by 6 bases, the J end by 0 bases, with 12 bases between. CDR3 length: 16 residues.

The gene calls are TRBV9 and TRBJ2-3; D is possibly TRBD2 (6 bases). The germline gives CDR1 SGDLS, CDR2 YYNGEE. V was trimmed by 0 bases and J by 3 bases, leaving 11 bases between them. CDR3 size: 15 residues. CDR3 loop: CASSVVWGLTDTQYF. As DNA, the CDR3 is TGTGCCAGCAGCGTAGTGTGGGGACTGACAGATACGCAGTATTTT.